The text below deals with one TCR beta chain. The antigen is not known. The CDR3 covers 17 residues. Germline V lookup: CDR1 MDHEN, CDR2 SYDVKM. V gave up 1 base and J gave up 0 bases, with 13 bases separating them. Generated by immunoSEQ multiplex PCR, the TCRdb table keeps only in-frame clones and is missing some. Of over a million clones listed, roughly 97% are singletons. This sample stems from a study of shared clonotypes between healthy human individuals. Findings and caveats of the study: Naive subsets, compared against memory subsets, generally had larger estimated richness values.

This chain uses TRBV28 with TRBJ1-5; D gene unclear. The sequence was collected from a man aged 25-40 years in good health. The material sequenced was naive CD4+ T cells sorted from blood. The subset here: CD45RA+ positively selected. The CDR3 here is CASSLSFRRYSNQPQHF. The DNA for the CDR3 is TGTGCCAGCAGTTTATCGTTTCGGAGATATAGCAATCAGCCCCAGCATTTT.